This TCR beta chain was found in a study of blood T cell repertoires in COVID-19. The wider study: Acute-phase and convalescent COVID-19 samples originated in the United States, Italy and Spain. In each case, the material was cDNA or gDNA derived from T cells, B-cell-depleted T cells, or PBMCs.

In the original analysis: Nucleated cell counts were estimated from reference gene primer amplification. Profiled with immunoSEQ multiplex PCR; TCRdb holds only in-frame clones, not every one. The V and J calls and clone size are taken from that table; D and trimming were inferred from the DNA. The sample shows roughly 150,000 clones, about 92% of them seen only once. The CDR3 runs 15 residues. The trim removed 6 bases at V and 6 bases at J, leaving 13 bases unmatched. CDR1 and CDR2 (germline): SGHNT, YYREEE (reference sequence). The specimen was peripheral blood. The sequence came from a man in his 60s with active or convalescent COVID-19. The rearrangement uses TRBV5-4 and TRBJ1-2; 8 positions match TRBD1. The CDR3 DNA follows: TGTGCCAGCAACGGCGGACAGGGTTTGCTTAATGGCTACACCTTC. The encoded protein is CASNGGQGLLNGYTF.